This TCR beta chain was sequenced in a study of cytomegalovirus exposure and HLA in healthy donors. Researchers ran the PCR with 60 Vbeta and 13 Jbeta primers. Data came from immunoSEQ multiplex PCR; TCRdb stores just in-frame clones and leaves some out. The sample records some 100,000 clones, 60% to 85% being singletons. For this clone: Its matching antigen is unknown.

General study points: Reportedly, fewer N-insertions than the approximately 690-donor mean appeared in an Asian-associated ancestry cluster in a later analysis. Data from an earlier analysis indicated that most TCR beta V segments were productive either about 87% or about 30% of the time.

From germline, CDR1 is SGHNT and CDR2 YYREEE (reference sequence). The trim removed 4 bases at V and 2 bases at J, leaving 7 bases unmatched. The CDR3 sequence is 16 residues long. This chain links TRBV5-4 with TRBJ2-1, with TRBD1 matching over 9 bases. The clonotype originates from a female donor in good health and CMV-seronegative. Sequenced input: PBMCs. This CDR3 reads CASSPPRTGAYNEQFF. The CDR3 nucleotides are TGTGCCAGCAGCCCTCCCCGGACAGGGGCCTACAATGAGCAGTTCTTC. Complete variable domain (other parts from reference TRBV5-4 and TRBJ2-1): ETGVTQSPTHLIKTRGQQVTLRCSSQSGHNTVSWYQQALGQGPQFIFQYYREEENGRGNFPPRFSGLQFPNYSSELNVNALELDDSALYLCASSPPRTGAYNEQFFGPGTRLTVL.